This entry features one T cell receptor (beta chain) sequence. This clone's antigen is unknown. No base-level quality is on record; no much larger clone is a single base apart. The protocol used for the library was the immunoSEQ multiplex PCR assay. Imported from immuneACCESS, the table was reduced by TCRdb to in-frame sequences with V and J called. These copies leave out some clones; in studies compared against another copy, an unresolved V gene accounts for under half, and the cause of the remainder is not known. For this sample there are over 100,000 clones; about nine tenths appear just once. The ten largest clonotypes hold 4.4% of the sample. Reading from cysteine to phenylalanine, the CDR3 counts 16 amino acids. The read is trimmed to its CDR3 DNA, 48 bases read in frame from base 1. The junction carries 16 bases between V and J, which are trimmed by 1 base and 7 bases respectively. Sequences MGHDK (CDR1) and SYGVNS (CDR2) are obtained from the germline V gene.

This entry belongs to a study of control samples from healthy donors and cancer patients (TCRdb year 2020). Recombination linked TRBV25-1 to TRBJ1-4; TRBD1 might be the D gene, on 6 matching bases. Sequences were obtained from blood. The clonotype was recovered from a human donor in good health. The donor label of this sample is uncertain. CDR3 sequence: CASSEWGQGGGEKLFF. The DNA is as follows: TGTGCCAGCAGTGAATGGGGCCAAGGGGGGGGTGAAAAACTGTTTTTT.